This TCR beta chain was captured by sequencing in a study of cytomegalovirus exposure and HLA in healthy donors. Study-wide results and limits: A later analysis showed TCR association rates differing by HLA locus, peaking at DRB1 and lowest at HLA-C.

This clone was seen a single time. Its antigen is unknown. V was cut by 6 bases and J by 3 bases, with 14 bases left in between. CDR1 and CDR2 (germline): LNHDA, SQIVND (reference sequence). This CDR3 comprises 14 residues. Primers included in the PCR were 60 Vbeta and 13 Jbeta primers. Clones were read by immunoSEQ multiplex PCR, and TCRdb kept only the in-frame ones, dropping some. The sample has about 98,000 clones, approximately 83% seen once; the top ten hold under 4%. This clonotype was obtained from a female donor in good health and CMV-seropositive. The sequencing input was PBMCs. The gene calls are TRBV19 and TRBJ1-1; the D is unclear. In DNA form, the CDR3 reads TGTGCCAGTAGCAGCTGGAGGGTTGACACTGAAGCTTTCTTT. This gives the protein CASSSWRVDTEAFF. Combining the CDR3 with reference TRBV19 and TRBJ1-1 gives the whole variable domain DGGITQSPKYLFRKEGQNVTLSCEQNLNHDAMYWYRQDPGQGLRLIYYSQIVNDFQKGDIAEGYSVSREKKESFPLTVTSAQKNPTAFYLCASSSWRVDTEAFFGQGTRLTVV.